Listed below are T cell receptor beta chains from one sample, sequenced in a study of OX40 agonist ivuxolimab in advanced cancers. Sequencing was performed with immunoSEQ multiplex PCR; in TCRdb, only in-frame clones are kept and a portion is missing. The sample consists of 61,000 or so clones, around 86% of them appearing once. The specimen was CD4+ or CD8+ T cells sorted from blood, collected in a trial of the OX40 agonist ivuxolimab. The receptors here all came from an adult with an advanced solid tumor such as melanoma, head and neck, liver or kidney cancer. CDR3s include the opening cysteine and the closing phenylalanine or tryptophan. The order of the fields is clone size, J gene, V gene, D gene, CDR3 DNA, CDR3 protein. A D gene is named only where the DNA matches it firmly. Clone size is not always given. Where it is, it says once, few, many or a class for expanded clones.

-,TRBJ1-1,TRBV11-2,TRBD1,TGTGCCAGCAGCTTACAGTGGTTCCAGGGGGGAGGTCCTGAAGCTTTCTTT,CASSLQWFQGGGPEAFF
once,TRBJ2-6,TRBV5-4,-,TGTGCCAGCAGCAAGGGCCTAGGGGCCGCTGGGGCCAACGTCCTGACTTTC,CASSKGLGAAGANVLTF
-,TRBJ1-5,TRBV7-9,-,TGTGCCAGCAGTCCGGGAGGGGTCAATCAGCCCCAGCATTTT,CASSPGGVNQPQHF
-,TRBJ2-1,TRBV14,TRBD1,TGTGCCAGCAGCCAAGTGGGGACAGGGATCAATGAGCAGTTCTTC,CASSQVGTGINEQFF
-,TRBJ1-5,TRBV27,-,TGTGCCAGCAGTTTAAACTCTCCAGGGGTCCAGCCCCAGCATTTT,CASSLNSPGVQPQHF
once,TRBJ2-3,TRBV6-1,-,TGTGCCAGCAGTCCCATAAGGGATACGCAGTATTTT,CASSPIRDTQYF
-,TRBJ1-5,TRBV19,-,TGTGCCAGTAGTATAGGTGGTATTCAGCCCCAGCATTTT,CASSIGGIQPQHF
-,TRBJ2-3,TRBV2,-,TGTGCCAGCACAGGTGTTTGGGACACAGATACGCAGTATTTT,CASTGVWDTDTQYF
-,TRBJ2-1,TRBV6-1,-,TGTGCCAGCAGTCCCACAGGGAACGGTTACAATGAGCAGTTCTTC,CASSPTGNGYNEQFF
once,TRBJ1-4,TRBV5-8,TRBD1,TGTGCCAGCAGCTTGGGTAGTTTGGGACAGATCAATGAAAAACTGTTTTTT,CASSLGSLGQINEKLFF
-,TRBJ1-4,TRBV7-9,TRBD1,TGTGCCAGCAGCTTATTGAGCCAGACAGGGAAGGAAAAACTGTTTTTT,CASSLLSQTGKEKLFF
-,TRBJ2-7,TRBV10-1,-,TGCGCCAGCAGTGAGTCGGGGAGGATAGGAGTCTACGAGCAGTACTTC,CASSESGRIGVYEQYF
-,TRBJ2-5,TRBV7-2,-,TGTGCCAGCAGCTTAGGGCCAGGGGTGGAGACCCAGTACTTC,CASSLGPGVETQYF
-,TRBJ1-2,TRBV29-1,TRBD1,TGCAGCGTCCAACCGGGACAGATCTATGGCTACACCTTC,CSVQPGQIYGYTF
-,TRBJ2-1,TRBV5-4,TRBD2,TGTGCCAGCAGCGAGGGACTAGCGGTTTACAATGAGCAGTTCTTC,CASSEGLAVYNEQFF
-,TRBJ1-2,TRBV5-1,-,TGCGCCAGCAGCCAAGGACAGATCGGTAGTAATGGCTACACCTTC,CASSQGQIGSNGYTF
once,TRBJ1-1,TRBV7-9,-,TGTGCCATCAAGCGGGAGGGGGTGAACACTGAAGCTTTCTTT,CAIKREGVNTEAFF
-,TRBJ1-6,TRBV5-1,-,TGCGCCAGCAGAGGAAGGGATGGTCCTAGTGTCAATTCACCCCTCCACTTT,CASRGRDGPSVNSPLHF
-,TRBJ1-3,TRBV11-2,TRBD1,TGTGCCAGCAGGGACAGGGGAAACACCATATATTTT,CASRDRGNTIYF
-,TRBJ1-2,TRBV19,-,TGTGCCAGTAGTATCCCTAGGGACCGACTGGGATTC,CASSIPRDRLGF
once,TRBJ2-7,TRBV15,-,TGTGCCACCAGCAGAGATGGGTTAGGGTCCTACGAGCAGTACTTC,CATSRDGLGSYEQYF
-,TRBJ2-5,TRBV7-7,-,TGTGCTAGCAGCTCTTCCCGGGGTCAAGAGACCCAGTACTTC,CASSSSRGQETQYF
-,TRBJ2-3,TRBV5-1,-,TGCGCCAGCAGAGAAACCGGGACTACGCAGTATTTT,CASRETGTTQYF
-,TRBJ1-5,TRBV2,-,TGTGCCAGCAGTGTCCGGCGGACCTTCAATCAGCCCCAGCATTTT,CASSVRRTFNQPQHF
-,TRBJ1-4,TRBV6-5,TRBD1,TGTGCCAGCAGTCCGAGACAGGGACGCAATGAAAAACTGTTTTTT,CASSPRQGRNEKLFF
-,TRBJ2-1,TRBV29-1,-,TGCAGCGTCGTGGGGGCCGTTAGTAGTGAGCAGTTCTTC,CSVVGAVSSEQFF
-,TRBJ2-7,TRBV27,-,TGTGCCATCGAGGACAACCCCGAACACTACGAGCAGTACTTC,CAIEDNPEHYEQYF
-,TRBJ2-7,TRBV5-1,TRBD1,TGCGCCAGCAGCGCGCCGACGGGGACAGCCGACGAGCAGTACTTC,CASSAPTGTADEQYF
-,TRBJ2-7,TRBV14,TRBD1,TGTGCCAGCAGCCAAACTTCCCTAGGACAGGGGAAAGAGCAGTACTTC,CASSQTSLGQGKEQYF
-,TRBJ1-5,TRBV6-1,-,TGTGCCAGCAGCCTCAGGGGTGGCCAGCCCCAGCATTTT,CASSLRGGQPQHF